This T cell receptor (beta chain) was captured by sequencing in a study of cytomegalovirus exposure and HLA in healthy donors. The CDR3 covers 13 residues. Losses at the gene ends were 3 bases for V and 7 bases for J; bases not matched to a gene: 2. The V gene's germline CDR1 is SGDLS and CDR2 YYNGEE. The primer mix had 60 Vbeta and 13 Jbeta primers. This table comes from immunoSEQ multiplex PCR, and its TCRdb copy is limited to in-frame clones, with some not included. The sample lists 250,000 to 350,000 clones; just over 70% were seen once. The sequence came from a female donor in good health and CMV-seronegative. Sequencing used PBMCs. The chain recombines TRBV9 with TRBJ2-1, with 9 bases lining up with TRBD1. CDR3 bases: TGTGCCAGCAGCGCGACAGGGGGTAATGAGCAGTTCTTC. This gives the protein CASSATGGNEQFF.